These 20 T cell receptor beta chains were all obtained from the same sample, sequenced in a study of blood T cells in healthy people across ages. For the second PCR, which ran for roughly 7 to 11 cycles, a sample-barcoded 5' primer and a J-beta primer mix were used. TCRdb re-called the 5' RACE reads with MiXCR, one entry per CDR3 protein. The repertoire holds about 930,000 distinct CDR3 sequences, with approximately 32% as singletons. These sequences were also reported in another study, on T cells of mothers and their children.

Specimen: blood. All receptors derive from a middle-aged woman in good health.

This clonotype was observed a handful of times. This sequence joins TRBV7-2 and TRBJ1-1; no firm D call. Germline loops: CDR1 SGHTA, CDR2 FQGNSA. CDR3 length: 12 amino acids. V was trimmed by 5 bases and J by 0 bases, leaving 4 bases between them. CDR3 region: CASSIMNTEAFF. The DNA of the CDR3 is TGTGCCAGCAGCATCATGAACACTGAAGCTTTCTTT.

This clonotype appeared a few times. J is TRBJ2-4 and V is TRBV11-2, with TRBD1 matching 7 bases. The ends lost 5 bases at V and 6 bases at J; junction bases unmatched: 7. Germline CDR1 is SGHAT and CDR2 is FQNNGV. The CDR3 covers 14 residues. The CDR3 is CASSLTGYRNIQYF. The CDR3 DNA reads as TGTGCCAGCAGCCTGACAGGGTATCGAAACATTCAGTACTTC.

The V gene is TRBV27, the J gene TRBJ2-3; TRBD2 aligns across 7 bases. The germline CDR1 and CDR2 sequences are MNHEY and SMNVEV (reference sequence). After removal of 6 bases from V and 3 bases from J, the junction contained 6 bases not matched to a gene. The length of the CDR3 is 14 residues. DNA of the CDR3: TGTGCCAGCAGGACTAGCAGGTTTACAGATACGCAGTATTTT. Its protein is CASRTSRFTDTQYF.

This clonotype was observed a few times. The genes are TRBV7-9 and TRBJ1-6; perhaps TRBD1 as D (6 bases). Per germline, CDR1 SEHNR and CDR2 FQNEAQ (reference sequence). The V and J ends lost 1 base and 8 bases respectively, with 9 bases between them. This CDR3 spans 14 amino acids. The CDR3 loop is CASSLGGGDSPLHF. The CDR3, as DNA: TGTGCCAGCAGCTTAGGCGGGGGCGATTCACCCCTCCACTTT.

This clonotype was detected a few times. The chain joins TRBV5-4 to TRBJ2-1; 9 bases line up with TRBD1. Germline lookup yields CDR1 SGHNT and CDR2 YYREEE (reference sequence). The CDR3 covers 15 residues. Germline trimming cut 4 bases from V and 4 bases from J; bases unmatched to any gene: 6. CDR3 coding DNA: TGTGCCAGCAGCGCCCGGGACAGGGATTACAATGAGCAGTTCTTC. Translation: CASSARDRDYNEQFF.

The gene calls are TRBV20-1 and TRBJ1-5, with D perhaps TRBD1 (5 bases). The V gene lost 3 bases and the J gene lost 1 base, with 16 bases spanning the gap. This CDR3 spans 16 amino acids. CDR1 is DFQATT and CDR2 is SNEGSKA in the germline V gene (reference sequence). This CDR3 is CSASPGGIFSNQPQHF. The CDR3 DNA is TGCAGTGCTAGCCCGGGGGGAATTTTCAGCAATCAGCCCCAGCATTTT.

The rearrangement joins TRBV28 to TRBJ2-7; 7 nucleotides agree with TRBD1. V was clipped by 6 bases and J by 4 bases; unmatched bases: 9. CDR1 MDHEN and CDR2 SYDVKM come from the germline V gene. The CDR3 contains 14 residues. CDR3 sequence (DNA): TGTGCCAGCAGCAACCGGGACAGAATTTACGAGCAGTACTTC. Its translation: CASSNRDRIYEQYF.

This clonotype appeared many times. This chain connects TRBV5-1 to TRBJ2-1, with D possibly called TRBD1 or TRBD2 (5 bases each). Trimming stripped 3 bases from V and 9 bases from J, with 19 bases between. There are 15 residues in the CDR3. Germline V gene lookup returns CDR1 SGHRS and CDR2 YFSETQ. For the CDR3, the DNA is TGCGCCAGCAGCTCCCGGGGCCTTAATGTCATTGAGCAGTTCTTC. Residues: CASSSRGLNVIEQFF.

This clonotype was recorded at least ten times. The chain combines TRBV27 with TRBJ1-6; 7 bases map to TRBD1. The CDR3 totals 15 residues. Looked up from germline, CDR1 is MNHEY and CDR2 is SMNVEV (reference sequence). V shed 6 bases, J shed 3 bases, and the junction held 5 bases outside the gene matches. CDR3 sequence reads: CASRERQGYNSPLHF. In DNA, the CDR3 is TGTGCCAGCAGGGAGCGACAGGGCTATAATTCACCCCTCCACTTT.

The genes are TRBV6-5 and TRBJ1-5; no clear D gene. The CDR3 contains 13 residues. Germline V gives CDR1 MNHEY, CDR2 SVGAGI. Trimming stripped 6 bases from V and 1 base from J, with 7 bases between. CDR3 in amino acids: CASRVGSNQPQHF. CDR3 nucleotides: TGTGCCAGCAGGGTGGGAAGCAATCAGCCCCAGCATTTT.

This clonotype has a handful of counts. This chain uses TRBV5-1 with TRBJ1-1; D is unresolved. CDR3 size: 14 residues. Trimming removed 1 base from V and 8 bases from J, with 15 bases in between. From germline, CDR1 is SGHRS and CDR2 YFSETQ. The CDR3 DNA reads as TGCGCCAGCAGCTTGAGTTATAACTGGAACGAAGCTTTCTTT. It codes for CASSLSYNWNEAFF.

The chain has TRBV24-1 and TRBJ2-3, with TRBD1 matching 8 bases. The germline CDR1 and CDR2 sequences are KGHDR and SFDVKD. This CDR3 spans 15 amino acids. V lost 5 bases to trimming and J lost 3 bases; unmatched junction nucleotides: 6. The DNA for the CDR3 is TGTGCCACCAGTGTTGGACAGGGCGAAACAGATACGCAGTATTTT. This sequence encodes CATSVGQGETDTQYF.

The chain has TRBV28 and TRBJ2-3; 8 nucleotides align to TRBD1. The J segment lost 4 bases and the V segment lost 1 base, leaving 7 bases of the junction unmatched. Germline V lookup: CDR1 MDHEN, CDR2 SYDVKM. The CDR3 has 16 amino acids. CDR3 amino acids: CASSLSSGGVPDTQYF. CDR3 sequence (DNA): TGTGCCAGCAGTTTATCGTCAGGGGGCGTACCAGATACGCAGTATTTT.

This clonotype appeared many times. This chain links TRBV5-4 with TRBJ2-3; the D is unclear. Germline CDR1 SGHNT, CDR2 YYREEE (reference sequence). This CDR3 comprises 13 residues. Deletions cut 5 bases from V and 2 bases from J, with 9 bases between. The CDR3, as DNA: TGTGCCAGCAGGCCAGACCTCACAGATACGCAGTATTTT. Residues: CASRPDLTDTQYF.

V is TRBV20-1 and J is TRBJ1-2; D perhaps matches TRBD1 (6 bases). Germline V gives CDR1 DFQATT, CDR2 SNEGSKA (reference sequence). V was clipped by 0 bases and J by 0 bases, with 14 bases between them. The length of the CDR3 is 16 residues. The CDR3 DNA is TGCAGTGCTAGAGATCGGAGGGGGGCCTCTAACTATGGCTACACCTTC. Protein product: CSARDRRGASNYGYTF.

The chain joins TRBV14 to TRBJ2-3, with TRBD1 matching over 12 bases. V was clipped by 4 bases and J by 5 bases; unmatched bases: 10. The germline gives CDR1 SGHDN, CDR2 FVKESK. The CDR3 totals 17 residues. The CDR3 is CASSLRDRGRSGDTQYF. DNA of the CDR3: TGTGCCAGCAGCCTGAGGGACAGGGGGCGTTCTGGAGATACGCAGTATTTT.

This clonotype was counted a few times. The rearrangement links TRBV7-2 to TRBJ1-1; no definite D call. The CDR3 has 13 amino acids. V was pared by 7 bases and J by 1 base, with 10 bases between. Germline CDR1 and CDR2: SGHTA and FQGNSA. The CDR3 coding sequence is TGTGCCAGCAATATCGCCAAGAACACTGAAGCTTTCTTT. Its translation: CASNIAKNTEAFF.

This clonotype has a handful of counts. The chain uses TRBV6-1 and TRBJ1-6; D is possibly TRBD1 (5 bases). The V end lost 2 bases, the J end lost 6 bases, and 14 bases lay between the germline ends. This CDR3 contains 16 residues. The germline V gene encodes CDR1 MNHNS and CDR2 SASEGT. CDR3 bases: TGTGCCAGCAGTGAACCAGAAGGGGCCTCTAATTCACCCCTCCACTTT. Protein sequence: CASSEPEGASNSPLHF.

V gene TRBV6-6 combines with J gene TRBJ1-4; D is unclear. Germline V gene sequence: CDR1 MNHNY, CDR2 SVGAGI (reference sequence). V lost 4 bases and J lost 3, with 12 bases in between. This CDR3 is 15 amino acids long. The CDR3 reads CASSFLSRSNEKLFF. The CDR3 coding sequence is TGTGCCAGCAGTTTCCTAAGCAGGTCTAATGAAAAACTGTTTTTT.

This clonotype was recorded many times. This chain links TRBV7-7 with TRBJ2-7, with 7 bases identical to TRBD1. This CDR3 is built from 13 residues. Germline V gene sequence: CDR1 SSHAT, CDR2 FNYEAQ (reference sequence). V was pared by 1 base and J by 6 bases, with 3 bases of the junction left unmatched. The CDR3 sequence: CASSLDRGGEQYF. CDR3 DNA sequence: TGTGCCAGCAGCTTAGACAGGGGCGGCGAGCAGTACTTC.